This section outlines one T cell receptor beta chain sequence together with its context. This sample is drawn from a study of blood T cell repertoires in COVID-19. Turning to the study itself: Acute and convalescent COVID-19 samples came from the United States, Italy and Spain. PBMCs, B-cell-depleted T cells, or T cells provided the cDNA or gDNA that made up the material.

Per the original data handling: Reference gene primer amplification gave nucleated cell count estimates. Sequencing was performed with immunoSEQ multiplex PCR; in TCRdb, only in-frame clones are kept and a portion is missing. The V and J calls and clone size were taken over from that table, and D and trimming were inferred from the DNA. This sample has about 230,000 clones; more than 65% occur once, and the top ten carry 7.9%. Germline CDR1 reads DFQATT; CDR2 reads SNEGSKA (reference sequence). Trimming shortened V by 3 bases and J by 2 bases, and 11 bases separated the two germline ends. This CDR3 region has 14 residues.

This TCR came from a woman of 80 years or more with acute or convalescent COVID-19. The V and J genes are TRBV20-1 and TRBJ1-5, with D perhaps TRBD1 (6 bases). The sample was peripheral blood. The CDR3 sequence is CSASGGGGNQPQHF. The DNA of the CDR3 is TGCAGTGCTAGTGGGGGGGGCGGCAATCAGCCCCAGCATTTT.